What follows are 30 T cell receptor beta chains derived from one specimen sequenced in a study of metastatic and nonmetastatic thyroid tumors. TCRdb ran MiXCR on the PCR reads. The sample has 7,500 to 9,500 clones; 35% to 45% are singletons. Patients underwent thyroid surgery, and none had received any treatment before it. Sequencing was done on a sample of tumor tissue. The receptors shown here come from a female donor with papillary thyroid cancer or a benign thyroid nodule (not recorded which). Some clones in this sample may be carry-over from other donors' samples.

This clone was recorded a few times. The identical CDR3 is also encoded by other nucleotide sequences in the sample. V is TRBV6-1 and J is TRBJ2-7; D is ambiguous. In germline, CDR1 is MNHNS, CDR2 SASEGT. This CDR3 region has 14 residues. V lost 4 bases, J lost 2 bases, and 12 bases lay in between. DNA for the CDR3: TGTGCCAGCAGTGTGGAAGGTATAGCCTACGAGCAGTACTTC. It encodes CASSVEGIAYEQYF.

The chain is built from TRBV11-1 and TRBJ2-7; D not certain. The CDR3 length is 12 residues. Germline values: CDR1 SGHAT, CDR2 FQDESV (reference sequence). V gave up 4 bases and J gave up 3 bases, with 7 bases separating them. The CDR3, as DNA: TGTGCCAGCAGCTCCTCGAACTACGAGCAGTACTTC. It is translated as CASSSSNYEQYF. The variable domain in full, with the rest retrieved from reference TRBV11-1 and TRBJ2-7, is EAEVAQSPRYKITEKSQAVAFWCDPISGHATLYWYRQILGQGPELLVQFQDESVVDDSQLPKDRFSAERLKGVDSTLKIQPAELGDSAMYLCASSSSNYEQYFGPGTRLTVT.

There are many counts of this clone. CDR3 protein: CASSVAGAFTDTQYF. The CDR3 nucleotides read TGTGCCAGCAGCGTAGCGGGGGCCTTCACAGATACGCAGTATTTT. The chain recombines TRBV9 with TRBJ2-3; D is perhaps TRBD1 or TRBD2 (6 bases each). V lost 0 bases and J 2 bases, leaving 10 bases between the germline ends. CDR1 is SGDLS and CDR2 is YYNGEE in the germline V gene. The CDR3 length is 15 residues.

By frequency in the sample, this clone is medium-sized. The rearrangement uses TRBV19 and TRBJ2-7; D is possibly TRBD1 (6 bases). Germline CDR1 reads LNHDA; CDR2 reads SQIVND (reference sequence). V shed 5 bases and J shed 6 bases, with 20 bases lying between them. The length of the CDR3 is 15 residues. The CDR3 nucleotides read TGTGCCAGTAGTTTCACAGGGCAAGGATCTCTCGAGCAGTACTTC. Amino acids: CASSFTGQGSLEQYF.

This clone was observed a handful of times. V gene TRBV2 combines with J gene TRBJ1-2, with TRBD1 matching over 7 bases. After removal of 3 bases from V and 4 bases from J, the junction contained 2 bases not matched to a gene. The CDR3 spans 13 residues. CDR1 is SNHLY and CDR2 is FYNNEI in the germline V gene. The DNA for the CDR3 is TGTGCCAGCAGTGAGAGGGACAGCTATGGCTACACCTTC. Amino acids: CASSERDSYGYTF.

The rearrangement joins TRBV7-2 to TRBJ2-7, with D perhaps matching TRBD1 (5 bases). There are 13 residues in the CDR3. V gave up 2 bases and J gave up 6 bases, with 11 bases separating them. Germline lookup yields CDR1 SGHTA and CDR2 FQGNSA. The CDR3 loop is CASSLFSRGEQYV. The CDR3, as DNA: TGTGCCAGCAGCTTATTTTCTAGGGGCGAGCAGTACGTC.

This clone is medium-sized. J is TRBJ2-6 and V is TRBV7-9; D may be TRBD1 (6 bases). CDR1 and CDR2 from the germline V gene are SEHNR and FQNEAQ (reference sequence). This CDR3 is built from 18 residues. With 5 bases removed from V and 0 bases from J, the gap between germline ends came to 17 bases. As DNA, the CDR3 is TGTGCCAGCAGCCCCATGAGGGGGATTCCCTCTGGGGCCAACGTCCTGACTTTC. Translating it yields CASSPMRGIPSGANVLTF.

This clone was seen a handful of times. V and J are TRBV27 and TRBJ2-7; D remains unclear. The germline gives CDR1 MNHEY, CDR2 SMNVEV (reference sequence). There are 12 residues in the CDR3. V lost 2 bases to trimming and J lost 6 bases, with 8 bases between them. DNA for the CDR3: TGTGCCAGCAGTTTAGCGTCGGGCGAGCAGTACTTC. Translated, it gives CASSLASGEQYF.

The chain combines TRBV2 with TRBJ1-2, with 7 nucleotides matching TRBD1. CDR1 is SNHLY, CDR2 FYNNEI, per germline. J was trimmed by 4 bases and V by 8 bases; bases with no gene match: 7. The CDR3 contains 13 residues. The CDR3 coding sequence is TGTGCCAGCCAAGGACAGGCTGTCTATGGCTACACCTTC. As protein: CASQGQAVYGYTF.

This clone showed up many times. A much larger clonotype is one base distant, so this may be a read error. The rearrangement uses TRBV10-1 and TRBJ2-5, with a possible D match to TRBD2 (5 bases). CDR1 and CDR2 (germline): WNHNN, SYGVQD (reference sequence). This CDR3 has 14 amino acids. In DNA, the CDR3 is TGCGCCAGCAGTGAGACTAGGGCTGGAGAGGCCCAGTACTTC. Protein sequence: CASSETRAGEAQYF.

This clone is categorized as medium-sized (0.01 to 0.1%). The gene calls are TRBV5-1 and TRBJ2-7, with 8 nucleotides matching TRBD1. Germline V CDR1 and CDR2: SGHRS, YFSETQ. The CDR3 is made up of 13 amino acids. The ends lost 4 bases at V and 2 bases at J; junction bases unmatched: 2. Written as DNA, the CDR3 is TGCGCCAGCAGCCAGGGGGCCGCCTACGAGCAGTACTTC. Protein: CASSQGAAYEQYF.

There are a few counts of this clone. This chain links TRBV6-1 with TRBJ1-5; 10 bases are shared with TRBD1. Unmatched junction bases numbered 2, after V lost 6 bases and J lost 0 bases. The CDR3 is made up of 15 amino acids. Germline assignment: CDR1 MNHNS and CDR2 SASEGT. The CDR3 spells CASRRDRGSNQPQHF. The CDR3 region has the DNA TGTGCCAGCAGGAGGGACAGGGGTAGCAATCAGCCCCAGCATTTT.

In this sample, this clone turned up a few times. This chain joins TRBV6-1 and TRBJ2-1; 10 positions agree with TRBD2. CDR3 length: 15 residues. Germline CDR1 MNHNS, CDR2 SASEGT. V dropped 8 bases and J dropped 2; count of bases not matched to a gene: 6. The CDR3 sequence: CASELSGGAYNEQFF. The CDR3 DNA reads as TGTGCCAGCGAACTAAGCGGGGGGGCCTACAATGAGCAGTTCTTC.

The rearrangement links TRBV20-1 to TRBJ2-7; 12 bases line up with TRBD2. The CDR3 is 14 residues long. CDR1 is DFQATT and CDR2 is SNEGSKA in the germline V gene (reference sequence). Germline trimming cut 4 bases from V and 2 bases from J; bases unmatched to any gene: 3. This CDR3 is CSAKGLAGTYEQYF. CDR3 coding DNA: TGCAGTGCTAAAGGACTAGCGGGGACCTACGAGCAGTACTTC.

The chain is built from TRBV20-1 and TRBJ1-2; D ambiguous. There are 14 residues in the CDR3. Trimming shortened V by 5 bases and J by 8 bases, and 21 bases separated the two germline ends. Germline V gene sequence: CDR1 DFQATT, CDR2 SNEGSKA (reference sequence). The CDR3 loop reads CSAERVDTGKGYTF. The CDR3 region has the DNA TGCAGTGCTGAGAGGGTCGACACCGGCAAAGGCTACACCTTC.

The chain carries TRBV7-8 and TRBJ2-6, with D perhaps given as TRBD1 or TRBD2 (5 bases each). The V gene lost 1 base and the J gene lost 4 bases, with 11 bases spanning the gap. The CDR3 length is 16 residues. In germline, CDR1 is SGHVS, CDR2 FQNEAQ. In nucleotides, the CDR3 is TGTGCCAGCAGCTTAGACCAGGGAGCCGGGGCCAACGTCCTGACTTTC. Protein sequence: CASSLDQGAGANVLTF. The whole variable domain, remainder taken from reference TRBV7-8 and TRBJ2-6, is GAGVSQSPRYKVAKRGQDVALRCDPISGHVSLFWYQQALGQGPEFLTYFQNEAQLDKSGLPSDRFFAERPEGSVSTLKIQRTQQEDSAVYLCASSLDQGAGANVLTFGAGSRLTVL.

This clone rates as medium-sized (0.01 to 0.1%). The J gene is TRBJ2-3, the V gene TRBV6-5; TRBD2 aligns across 7 bases. This CDR3 spans 15 amino acids. The germline V gene has CDR1 MNHEY and CDR2 SVGAGI. J lost 1 base, V lost 2 bases, and 3 bases had no gene match. The CDR3 is CASSYRAGGTDTQYF. In DNA, the CDR3 is TGTGCCAGCAGTTACCGGGCGGGGGGCACAGATACGCAGTATTTT.

This clone is judged medium-sized. V usage is TRBV6-2 or TRBV6-3 and J usage is TRBJ1-5; 9 bases align to TRBD1. Germline CDR1 MNHEY, CDR2 SVGEGT. Germline trimming cut 5 bases from V and 0 bases from J; bases unmatched to any gene: 8. This CDR3 contains 17 residues. The CDR3 is CASSRQGDPYSNQPQHF. For the CDR3, the DNA is TGTGCCAGCAGTAGACAGGGGGACCCTTATAGCAATCAGCCCCAGCATTTT.

The CDR3 reads CASSPDYGYEQYF. The CDR3 bases are TGTGCCAGCAGTCCGGACTACGGCTACGAGCAGTACTTC. The rearrangement links TRBV6-1 to TRBJ2-7; D might be TRBD2 (6 bases). The V gene lost 5 bases and the J gene lost 3 bases, with 11 bases spanning the gap. Germline V CDR1 and CDR2: MNHNS, SASEGT. The CDR3 length is 13 residues.

By proportion, this clone is medium-sized. CDR3 coding DNA: TGCGCCAGCAGCTTGGACTTTACTCCGAACACTGAAGCTTTCTTT. Its translation is CASSLDFTPNTEAFF. The chain links TRBV5-1 to TRBJ1-1; no reliable D call. Germline CDR1 reads SGHRS; CDR2 reads YFSETQ. V shed 0 bases and J shed 1 base, with 10 bases lying between them. The CDR3 loop spans 15 amino acids. The variable domain in full, completed from reference TRBV5-1 and TRBJ1-1, reads KAGVTQTPRYLIKTRGQQVTLSCSPISGHRSVSWYQQTPGQGLQFLFEYFSETQRNKGNFPGRFSGRQFSNSRSEMNVSTLELGDSALYLCASSLDFTPNTEAFFGQGTRLTVV.

The table lists this clone with a few counts. This CDR3 is CASSGQSYEQYF. The CDR3 DNA follows: TGTGCCAGCAGCGGACAGAGCTACGAGCAGTACTTC. The rearrangement links TRBV6-1 to TRBJ2-7, with D tentatively TRBD1 (6 bases). Per germline, CDR1 MNHNS and CDR2 SASEGT. V lost 6 bases, J lost 3 bases, and 9 bases lay in between. There are 12 residues in the CDR3.

V usage is TRBV3-1 and J usage is TRBJ1-6; D ambiguous. CDR1 is LGHDT, CDR2 YNNKEL, per germline (reference sequence). This CDR3 comprises 12 residues. The germline V and J ends were trimmed by 1 base and 8 bases, with 3 bases remaining between them. For the CDR3, the DNA is TGTGCCAGCAGCCAAGGTTATTCACCCCTCCACTTT. Its translation is CASSQGYSPLHF.

This clone came up many times. This sequence joins TRBV10-2 and TRBJ2-3; 14 positions agree with TRBD2. Germline assignment: CDR1 WSHSY and CDR2 SAAADI. CDR3 length: 18 residues. The V segment lost 8 bases and the J segment 0 bases; nucleotides outside the gene matches: 10. CDR3 protein: CASYLSGTSGGSTDTQYF. DNA for the CDR3: TGCGCCAGCTACTTATCCGGGACTAGCGGGGGTAGCACAGATACGCAGTATTTT.

The V gene is TRBV11-2, the J gene TRBJ2-2; perhaps TRBD2 as D (6 bases). Germline CDR1 SGHAT, CDR2 FQNNGV. V dropped 1 base and J dropped 0 bases, with 9 bases sitting between them. The CDR3 runs to 16 residues. CDR3: CASSLVGGTNTGELFF. In DNA, the CDR3 is TGTGCCAGCAGCTTAGTCGGCGGGACGAACACCGGGGAGCTGTTTTTT.

The J gene is TRBJ2-7, the V gene TRBV11-2; a possible D gene is TRBD1 (5 bases). The CDR3 consists of 20 residues. The germline V and J ends were trimmed by 0 bases and 0 bases, with 24 bases remaining between them. CDR1 is SGHAT and CDR2 is FQNNGV in the germline V gene. CDR3 protein: CASSLEGRTGRTLSSYEQYF. CDR3 sequence (DNA): TGTGCCAGCAGCTTAGAAGGGCGCACAGGACGTACTCTAAGCTCCTACGAGCAGTACTTC.

Only a few counts were recorded for this clone. The rearrangement joins TRBV6-1 to TRBJ1-6; D is undetermined. Trimming took off 0 bases at V and 7 bases at J, with 7 bases between the two ends. Looked up from germline, CDR1 is MNHNS and CDR2 is SASEGT. The CDR3 consists of 14 residues. CDR3 loop: CASSEASGNSPLHF. In DNA form, the CDR3 reads TGTGCCAGCAGTGAAGCTTCCGGGAATTCACCCCTCCACTTT.

V usage is TRBV11-3 and J usage is TRBJ1-2; D unresolved. Germline-derived CDR1 and CDR2 are SGHNT and YENEEA. The CDR3 has 14 amino acids. Trimming stripped 4 bases from V and 2 bases from J, with 11 bases between. The CDR3 DNA sequence: TGTGCCAGCAGCTCCGCCAGAGGAAACTATGGCTACACCTTC. This codes for CASSSARGNYGYTF. The whole variable domain, filled in from reference TRBV11-3 and TRBJ1-2, reads EAGVVQSPRYKIIEKKQPVAFWCNPISGHNTLYWYLQNLGQGPELLIRYENEEAVDDSQLPKDRFSAERLKGVDSTLKIQPAELGDSAVYLCASSSARGNYGYTFGSGTRLTVV.

The chain carries TRBV12-3 or TRBV12-4 and TRBJ2-7; tentatively, D is TRBD1 (6 bases). The V and J ends lost 6 bases and 3 bases respectively, with 12 bases between them. The CDR3 is 13 residues long. In DNA, the CDR3 is TGTGCCAGCAGACCCGGACAGCACTACGAGCAGTACTTC. Its translation: CASRPGQHYEQYF.

The chain uses TRBV12-3 or TRBV12-4 and TRBJ2-7; the match to TRBD1 covers 8 bases. CDR3 size: 14 residues. With 5 bases clipped from V and 3 bases from J, the junction kept 6 bases outside the gene matches. The CDR3 nucleotides read TGTGCCAGCAGTACGGCCGGGACAGGCTACGAGCAGTACTTC. Translation: CASSTAGTGYEQYF.

This chain uses TRBV27 with TRBJ2-5; TRBD2 matches 10 bases. CDR3 length: 15 residues. The J segment lost 5 bases and the V segment lost 5 bases, leaving 8 bases of the junction unmatched. Germline-derived CDR1 and CDR2 are MNHEY and SMNVEV (reference sequence). In DNA form, the CDR3 reads TGTGCCAGCAGTCAGCGGGAGGGGAGACGGGAGACCCAGTACTTC. Translated: CASSQREGRRETQYF.